The TCR beta chain under discussion was sequenced for a study of T cells in Graves' hyperthyroidism and ophthalmopathy. The overall study: Pretreatment peripheral blood was obtained at initial diagnosis. Study-wide results and limits: Ophthalmopathy stood apart from stable hyperthyroidism in a 13 V-J model.

Disease duration under 2 months; hyperthyroidism patients were aged 18 to 65. Losses at the gene ends were 5 bases for V and 4 bases for J; bases not matched to a gene: 11. Germline V gene sequence: CDR1 MNHEY, CDR2 SMNVEV (reference sequence). The CDR3 length is 15 residues. This clonotype was seen at least ten times. Its antigen is still unknown. It was RNA transcripts that yielded the amplified TCR beta CDR3 regions. Researchers ran a first-round RT-PCR on the TCR CDR3 using the HTBI primer set. One entry per CDR3 protein, called by TCRdb with MiXCR from the multiplex PCR reads. The sample consists of 650,000 to 700,000 distinct CDR3 sequences, 15% to 20% of them appearing once.

The chain combines TRBV27 with TRBJ2-7, with 7 bases fitting TRBD1. The sequenced material came from blood. The receptor comes from a man over 45 with Graves' hyperthyroidism. The CDR3 here is CASSLTTGSGYEQYF. Here the CDR3 DNA reads TGTGCCAGCAGTCTCACGACAGGGTCGGGGTACGAGCAGTACTTC.